This T cell receptor (beta chain) comes out of a study of cytomegalovirus exposure and HLA in healthy donors. Study summary: Within the Caucasian-associated ancestry cluster were around 80% of the roughly 430 genotyped donors.

About this clone: As yet, its antigen is unknown.

The PCR was carried out with 60 Vbeta primers and 13 Jbeta primers. Profiling relied on immunoSEQ multiplex PCR, and the TCRdb table lists in-frame clones only, not all of them. The table shows around 170,000 clones, with about 84% occurring only once. Nominally healthy donors provided the samples, though records likely missed some immune exposures. Study-wide results and limits: Most sequenced TCRs were rare (though some public TCRs occurred in many donors).

Sequencing used PBMCs. The sequence came from a man aged 50 or older in good health and CMV-seropositive.

For the CDR3, the DNA is TGTGCCATCAGGGAGCAGGGCCCAGATACGCAGTATTTT. Encoded protein: CAIREQGPDTQYF. The chain combines TRBV10-3 with TRBJ2-3, with a tentative D call TRBD1 (5 bases). Between the trimmed V and J ends, which lost 6 bases and 4 bases, there was a span of 11 bases. The CDR3 has 13 residues. Germline assignment: CDR1 ENHRY and CDR2 SYGVKD.